The clone carrying this TCR beta chain was observed many times. Antigen unknown. This sample is part of a study of T cell repertoires in cytomegalovirus infection. Looking at the study overall: In public TCR beta signatures, there were indications of both CMV infection and matching HLA type. Study observations and caveats: Pooled public TCR beta family frequency picked out CMV carriers with the relevant HLA. HLA-C-restricted CMV clonotypes gave the most frequent clonotype in two of eight donors.

TCRdb ran MiXCR on the reads and lists one entry per CDR3 protein. Of 560,000 or so distinct CDR3 sequences listed, more than 15% are singletons. V dropped 5 bases and J dropped 2; count of bases not matched to a gene: 6. Germline V gives CDR1 SGHAT, CDR2 FQNNGV. The CDR3 is 15 residues long. The source of this sequence is a human donor in good health (CMV status not recorded). Some clones in this sample may be carry-over from other donors' samples. The chain is built from TRBV11-2 and TRBJ1-5, with 7 bases identical to TRBD1. Sequencing was done on a sample of CD8+ T cells from PBMCs. DNA for the CDR3: TGTGCCAGCAGCCCGACAGGGATGCGCAATCAGCCCCAGCATTTT. This codes for CASSPTGMRNQPQHF.